Shown below are 29 T cell receptor beta chains from a single sample sequenced in a study of T cells expressing NK-cell markers. TCRdb reprocessed the 5' RACE reads; each CDR3 protein has one entry and no DNA is given. The table lists more than 90,000 distinct CDR3 sequences, with about 18% in the top ten. Sequenced material: blood T cells: a sorted CD56 or NKG2C T cell subset, CD4+ or CD8+ T cells, or bulk PBMC T cells (not recorded which). The receptors come from a woman aged 18 to 75 in good health.

CDR3 sequence reads: CASSSRGGSTDTQYF. The V gene is TRBV13, the J gene TRBJ2-3; the D gene TCRdb calls, TRBD1, cannot be checked with no DNA. The CDR3 spans 15 residues. The germline gives CDR1 PRHDT, CDR2 FYEKMQ (reference sequence).

The gene calls are TRBV28 and TRBJ2-1; TCRdb picks TRBD2, but there is no DNA to check that call. Germline V gene lookup returns CDR1 MDHEN and CDR2 SYDVKM. CDR3 length equals 15 residues. The CDR3 spells CASSISGSHGNEQFF. The complete variable domain, with remaining parts taken from reference TRBV28 and TRBJ2-1, reads DVKVTQSSRYLVKRTGEKVFLECVQDMDHENMFWYRQDPGLGLRLIYFSYDVKMKEKGDIPEGYSVSREKKERFSLILESASTNQTSMYLCASSISGSHGNEQFFGPGTRLTVL.

The chain recombines TRBV29-1 with TRBJ1-2; the D call from TCRdb, TRBD1, cannot be confirmed without DNA. CDR1 SQVTM and CDR2 ANQGSEA come from the germline V gene. This CDR3 comprises 14 residues. This CDR3 is CSVEPRQGAHGYTF.

This chain connects TRBV28 to TRBJ2-6; TCRdb designates TRBD1, a call that cannot be tested without DNA. The CDR3 has 16 residues. Germline CDR1 reads MDHEN; CDR2 reads SYDVKM. The CDR3: CASTPGQLSGANVLTF. Full variable domain (rest looked up from reference TRBV28 and TRBJ2-6): DVKVTQSSRYLVKRTGEKVFLECVQDMDHENMFWYRQDPGLGLRLIYFSYDVKMKEKGDIPEGYSVSREKKERFSLILESASTNQTSMYLCASTPGQLSGANVLTFGAGSRLTVL.

This rearrangement joins TRBV25-1 to TRBJ2-1; TCRdb gives TRBD1 as the D gene, but with no DNA this cannot be confirmed. Germline V lookup: CDR1 MGHDK, CDR2 SYGVNS. This CDR3 comprises 14 residues. The CDR3 region is CASSVGGPNNEQFF.

The rearrangement joins TRBV20-1 to TRBJ2-4; no DNA is available, so the TRBD2 call from TCRdb remains unchecked. The germline V gene has CDR1 DFQATT and CDR2 SNEGSKA (reference sequence). This CDR3 is built from 11 residues. This chain's CDR3 is CSLVMENIQYF.

The CDR3 reads CASSSHWTSGPRYEQYF. J is TRBJ2-7 and V is TRBV5-1; TCRdb's D gene call, TRBD2, goes unchecked for lack of DNA. Germline V gene sequence: CDR1 SGHRS, CDR2 YFSETQ. The CDR3 runs to 17 residues.

The chain has TRBV27 and TRBJ2-3; TCRdb calls TRBD2, which cannot be checked without DNA. CDR1 and CDR2 from the germline V gene are MNHEY and SMNVEV (reference sequence). This CDR3 has 15 residues. This CDR3 is CASSFWTGGGDTQYF.

The rearrangement uses TRBV19 and TRBJ2-7; TCRdb's assignment of TRBD2 cannot be checked, as there is no DNA. This CDR3 comprises 17 residues. CDR1 and CDR2 from the germline V gene are LNHDA and SQIVND (reference sequence). CDR3 region: CASSISRFGRAFYEQYF.

V is TRBV12-3 or TRBV12-4 and J is TRBJ2-5; TCRdb calls TRBD2, which cannot be checked without DNA. The CDR3 loop spans 14 amino acids. CDR3 region: CASSRTSGSETQYF.

The rearrangement joins TRBV18 to TRBJ2-2; TCRdb's assignment of TRBD2 cannot be checked, as there is no DNA. CDR1 and CDR2 (germline): KGHSH, LQKENI. CDR3 length: 16 residues. CDR3 sequence reads: CASSPRLGGSTGELFF.

The chain carries TRBV7-9 and TRBJ2-2; absent DNA, TCRdb's TRBD1 call cannot be checked. Germline V gene data show CDR1 as SEHNR and CDR2 as FQNEAQ (reference sequence). The CDR3 loop spans 16 amino acids. The CDR3 is CASSSRPGPGTGELFF.

The chain has TRBV7-8 and TRBJ1-1; TCRdb's D call of TRBD1 is untestable without DNA. The CDR3 sequence is 14 residues long. Germline V CDR1 and CDR2: SGHVS, FQNEAQ. CDR3 in amino acids: CASTLTGPNTEAFF.

The chain employs TRBV11-2 and TRBJ2-7. This CDR3 spans 15 amino acids. The V gene's germline CDR1 is SGHAT and CDR2 FQNNGV. CDR3 region: CASSPPIGSGREQYF. Drawing the rest from reference TRBV11-2 and TRBJ2-7, the complete variable domain is EAGVAQSPRYKIIEKRQSVAFWCNPISGHATLYWYQQILGQGPKLLIQFQNNGVVDDSQLPKDRFSAERLKGVDSTLKIQPAKLEDSAVYLCASSPPIGSGREQYFGPGTRLTVT.

The chain couples TRBV5-1 to TRBJ2-1; the TRBD1 assignment by TCRdb is unverifiable without DNA. CDR3 length equals 14 residues. Germline V gene data show CDR1 as SGHRS and CDR2 as YFSETQ. The CDR3 spells CASRSGGLSDEQFF. Variable domain in full (rest from reference TRBV5-1 and TRBJ2-1): KAGVTQTPRYLIKTRGQQVTLSCSPISGHRSVSWYQQTPGQGLQFLFEYFSETQRNKGNFPGRFSGRQFSNSRSEMNVSTLELGDSALYLCASRSGGLSDEQFFGPGTRLTVL.

The chain's CDR3 is CATSAQQGSDEQFF. The chain links TRBV15 to TRBJ2-1; TCRdb calls TRBD1, which cannot be checked without DNA. The length of the CDR3 is 14 residues. Germline assignment: CDR1 LNHNV and CDR2 YYDKDF (reference sequence).

V is TRBV12-3 or TRBV12-4 and J is TRBJ1-5; TCRdb designates TRBD1, a call that cannot be tested without DNA. CDR3 length: 15 residues. CDR3 in amino acids: CASSQDAGRGQPQHF.

By frequency, this clonotype registers medium-sized (0.01 to 0.1%). This sequence joins TRBV7-2 and TRBJ1-5; TCRdb picks TRBD1, but there is no DNA to check that call. Germline V CDR1 and CDR2: SGHTA, FQGNSA. The CDR3 runs to 15 residues. This CDR3 is CASSLVGASNQPQHF.

This rearrangement joins TRBV15 to TRBJ2-7; absent DNA, TCRdb's TRBD1 call cannot be checked. Germline values: CDR1 LNHNV, CDR2 YYDKDF (reference sequence). The CDR3 sequence is 16 residues long. This chain's CDR3 is CATSSFRDSSPYEQYF.

The CDR3 spells CSVVGSTGMDEQYF. The chain combines TRBV29-1 with TRBJ2-7; without DNA, the TCRdb call of TRBD1 cannot be checked. From germline, CDR1 is SQVTM and CDR2 ANQGSEA. This CDR3 region has 14 residues.

CDR3 loop: CASSPTARAGYTF. The chain has TRBV7-9 and TRBJ1-2. The CDR3 length is 13 residues. The germline V gene has CDR1 SEHNR and CDR2 FQNEAQ (reference sequence).

The chain joins TRBV19 to TRBJ2-7. The CDR3 contains 12 residues. The germline gives CDR1 LNHDA, CDR2 SQIVND (reference sequence). The CDR3 loop is CASTSSSYEQYF.

This rearrangement joins TRBV30 to TRBJ2-5; absent DNA, TCRdb's TRBD1 call cannot be checked. CDR3 length equals 16 residues. CDR1 and CDR2 (germline): GTSNPN, SVGIG (reference sequence). The CDR3 sequence: CAWSYKRDNARETQYF.

This chain uses TRBV7-8 with TRBJ2-2; as DNA is missing, the TRBD2 call by TCRdb cannot be tested. This CDR3 region has 16 residues. Germline loops: CDR1 SGHVS, CDR2 FQNEAQ. The CDR3 sequence is CASSGTSGGVGGELFF.

The chain is built from TRBV24-1 and TRBJ2-3; there is no DNA to check the TCRdb D call of TRBD1. The germline V gene has CDR1 KGHDR and CDR2 SFDVKD. The length of the CDR3 is 16 residues. CDR3 residues: CATSDRDGEDTDTQYF.

The CDR3 is CASTTQKAGELFF. The chain links TRBV4-1 to TRBJ2-2. This CDR3 contains 13 residues. The germline V gene has CDR1 MGHRA and CDR2 YSYEKL.

The V and J genes are TRBV12-3 or TRBV12-4 and TRBJ1-1; absent DNA, TCRdb's TRBD1 call cannot be checked. The CDR3 has 11 amino acids. CDR3 loop: CASSFGDEAFF.

The CDR3 region is CASSLSRGRLDNEQFF. The rearrangement links TRBV7-3 to TRBJ2-1. There are 16 residues in the CDR3. Germline V lookup: CDR1 SGHTA, CDR2 FQGTGA.

This chain joins TRBV3-1 and TRBJ2-4; the D call of TRBD1 rests on TCRdb alone, since no DNA is present to check it. The germline V gene encodes CDR1 LGHDT and CDR2 YNNKEL (reference sequence). This CDR3 contains 16 residues. The CDR3 spells CASSQEIGGHKNIQYF.